This entry features one TCR beta chain sequence. Its specificity is unknown. At one of its ends the junction is not consistent with the germline gene, which may arise from a read error. Germline CDR1 reads ENHRY; CDR2 reads SYGVKD. The CDR3 consists of 16 residues. A second PCR, run for about 7 to 11 cycles, used a sample-barcoded 5' primer plus a J-beta primer mix. TCRdb used MiXCR to reprocess the 5' RACE reads, holding one entry per CDR3 protein. The sample has around 990,000 distinct CDR3 sequences, around 27% seen once. The record originates from a study of blood T cells in healthy people across ages. General study points: Samples with more naive T cells showed higher observed beta diversity. Fewer expanded clones and more diversity marked long-lived versus aged donors.

This same sample was also taken into another study, of T cells of mothers and their children. That work contributes: There were over 9.5 million TCR beta CDR3 reads from each mother and several million from each child.

V gene TRBV10-3 combines with J gene TRBJ1-2; D is perhaps TRBD1 (6 bases). Sequencing was done on a sample of blood. The clonotype was recovered from a girl under 10 years old in good health. The DNA of the CDR3 is TGTGCCACCCCGGCTTCAATTGGACAGTGGCACTATGGTTACACCTTC. Translating it yields CATPASIGQWHYGYTF.